This record covers a single T cell receptor (beta chain). Clones were sequenced by immunoSEQ multiplex PCR, and TCRdb holds only the in-frame ones, with some missing. The sample has 30,000 to 45,000 clones, roughly nine tenths seen once. This sample was included in a study of T cell changes during pregnancy in multiple sclerosis. The germline CDR1 and CDR2 sequences are SGHAT and FQNNGV. CDR3 length equals 19 residues. With 5 bases clipped from V and 6 bases from J, the junction kept 18 bases outside the gene matches. This specimen consisted of CD8+ T cells from peripheral blood mononuclear cells, obtained before pregnancy. The chain links TRBV11-2 to TRBJ2-7, with 14 bases matching TRBD2. This clonotype originated in a female donor with multiple sclerosis, enrolled in a pregnancy study. CDR3 protein: CASSGGLAGVLGGDTEQYF. In nucleotides, the CDR3 is TGTGCCAGCAGCGGGGGACTAGCGGGAGTGTTGGGGGGAGATACCGAGCAGTACTTC.